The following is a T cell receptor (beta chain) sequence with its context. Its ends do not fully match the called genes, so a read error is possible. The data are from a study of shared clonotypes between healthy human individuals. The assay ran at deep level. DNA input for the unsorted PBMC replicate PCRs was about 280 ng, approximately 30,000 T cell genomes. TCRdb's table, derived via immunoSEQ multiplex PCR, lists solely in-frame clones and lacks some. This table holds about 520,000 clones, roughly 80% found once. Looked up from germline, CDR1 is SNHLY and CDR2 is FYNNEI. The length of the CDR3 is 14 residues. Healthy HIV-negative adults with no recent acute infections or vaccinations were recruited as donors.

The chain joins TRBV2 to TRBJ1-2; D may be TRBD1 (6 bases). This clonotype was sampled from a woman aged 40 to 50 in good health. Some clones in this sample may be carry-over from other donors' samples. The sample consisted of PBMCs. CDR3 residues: CASSDPTGPYGYTF. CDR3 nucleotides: TGTGCCAGCAGTGACCCGACAGGACCCTATGGCTACACTTTC.